These 15 T cell receptor beta chains were all obtained from the same sample, sequenced in a study of blood T cell repertoires in COVID-19. This table comes from immunoSEQ multiplex PCR, and its TCRdb copy is limited to in-frame clones, with some not included. The sample has about 190,000 clones; 70% to 90% are singletons. What was sequenced was peripheral blood. All receptors derive from a man between 25 and 39 years old with acute or convalescent COVID-19.

The chain links TRBV10-2 to TRBJ2-1; 13 nucleotides match TRBD2. The germline gives CDR1 WSHSY, CDR2 SAAADI. The V segment lost 4 bases and the J segment 9 bases; nucleotides outside the gene matches: 3. CDR3 size: 14 residues. The CDR3 reads CASSGTSGSGEQFF. The CDR3 bases are TGCGCCAGCAGTGGGACTAGCGGGAGCGGTGAGCAGTTCTTC.

The V gene is TRBV10-3, the J gene TRBJ2-1; possible D gene TRBD2, 6 bases. V gave up 6 bases and J gave up 0 bases, with 15 bases separating them. The CDR3 covers 16 residues. CDR1 is ENHRY, CDR2 SYGVKD, per germline. The CDR3 sequence: CAISPRGRSSYNEQFF. In nucleotides, the CDR3 is TGTGCCATCAGCCCCCGGGGGAGGAGCTCCTACAATGAGCAGTTCTTC.

The genes are TRBV29-1 and TRBJ2-1; TRBD1 agrees at 8 bases. V was pared by 4 bases and J by 0 bases, with 20 bases of the junction left unmatched. CDR3 length: 20 amino acids. In germline, CDR1 is SQVTM, CDR2 ANQGSEA. CDR3 in amino acids: CSVGKEGQGQRLSSYNEQFF. The DNA for the CDR3 is TGCAGCGTTGGAAAGGAAGGACAGGGCCAGCGGTTGAGCTCCTACAATGAGCAGTTCTTC.

The chain has TRBV11-2 and TRBJ1-3, with D possibly matching TRBD1 (5 bases). CDR1 is SGHAT, CDR2 FQNNGV, per germline. The V and J ends lost 6 bases and 0 bases respectively, with 12 bases between them. The CDR3 totals 15 residues. In DNA, the CDR3 is TGTGCCAGCAGATCCGACAGCGTCTCTGGAAACACCATATATTTT. As protein: CASRSDSVSGNTIYF.

V and J are TRBV10-3 and TRBJ2-7, with 7 bases identical to TRBD1. V shed 4 bases, J shed 6 bases, and the junction held 3 bases outside the gene matches. Germline-derived CDR1 and CDR2 are ENHRY and SYGVKD. This CDR3 is built from 12 residues. The CDR3 DNA follows: TGTGCCATCAGTGGACAGGGTCCCGAGCAGTACTTC. It translates to CAISGQGPEQYF.

This chain uses TRBV20-1 with TRBJ2-7; D remains ambiguous. The germline gives CDR1 DFQATT, CDR2 SNEGSKA (reference sequence). The CDR3 totals 11 residues. Trimming took 5 bases from V and 2 from J, leaving 7 bases between them. The CDR3 DNA reads as TGCAGTGCTTCTCTTACCTACGAGCAGTACTTC. Its protein is CSASLTYEQYF.

The gene calls are TRBV7-6 and TRBJ2-7, with D maybe TRBD1 (7 bases). CDR1 and CDR2 from the germline V gene are SGHVS and FNYEAQ. Trimming shortened V by 1 base and J by 7 bases, and 11 bases separated the two germline ends. The CDR3 extends over 13 amino acids. CDR3 sequence (DNA): TGTGCCAGCAGCTTAGTCCAGGGGGGAGAGCAGTACTTC. It codes for CASSLVQGGEQYF.

Of note for this clone: A read error may account for a junction end that differs from germline. The chain is built from TRBV6-1 and TRBJ2-5; 12 bases align to TRBD1. Germline V CDR1 and CDR2: MNHNS, SASEGT. This CDR3 is 18 amino acids long. In DNA, the CDR3 is TGTGCCAGCAGCGAAGCGGGGACAGGGGGCCGGTACCAAGAGACCCAGTACTTC. It translates to CASSEAGTGGRYQETQYF.

The chain combines TRBV14 with TRBJ2-7; TRBD2 is a possible D gene (6 bases). The V and J ends lost 3 bases and 3 bases respectively, with 12 bases between them. The CDR3 runs to 14 residues. Germline V gene data show CDR1 as SGHDN and CDR2 as FVKESK. CDR3 region: CASSHGGNFYEQYF. The CDR3 DNA is TGTGCCAGCAGCCATGGAGGGAACTTCTACGAGCAGTACTTC.

About this clone: Other DNA sequences within the sample encode an identical CDR3. This chain links TRBV5-1 with TRBJ2-1, with 10 bases identical to TRBD1. This CDR3 comprises 15 residues. The germline V gene has CDR1 SGHRS and CDR2 YFSETQ. Losses at the gene ends were 0 bases for V and 3 bases for J; bases not matched to a gene: 0. For the CDR3, the DNA is TGCGCCAGCAGCTTGGGGGACAGGGGCTACAATGAGCAGTTCTTC. It encodes CASSLGDRGYNEQFF.

This clone was found once. The V and J genes are TRBV11-2 and TRBJ1-2; 7 nucleotides line up with TRBD1. This CDR3 contains 16 residues. The ends lost 1 base at V and 5 bases at J; junction bases unmatched: 10. Germline CDR1 SGHAT, CDR2 FQNNGV. CDR3 region: CASSLAGTEQGYGYTF. CDR3 nucleotide sequence: TGTGCCAGCAGCTTAGCCGGGACAGAACAAGGGTATGGCTACACCTTC.

This clone was counted between two and nine times. The J gene is TRBJ2-1, the V gene TRBV2; a weak D match, TRBD1 (6 bases). This CDR3 has 15 amino acids. The germline gives CDR1 SNHLY, CDR2 FYNNEI. Trimming left V 7 bases short and J 3 bases short, with 16 bases between. CDR3 amino acids: CASTGWGTFYNEQFF. The CDR3 DNA reads TGTGCCAGCACCGGATGGGGGACATTCTACAATGAGCAGTTCTTC. Supplemented by reference TRBV2 and TRBJ2-1, the full variable domain reads EPEVTQTPSHQVTQMGQEVILRCVPISNHLYFYWYRQILGQKVEFLVSFYNNEISEKSEIFDDQFSVERPDGSNFTLKIRSTKLEDSAMYFCASTGWGTFYNEQFFGPGTRLTVL.

This clone has only a few counts. This rearrangement joins TRBV27 to TRBJ2-7, with D possibly TRBD1 on 6 matching bases. Germline CDR1 reads MNHEY; CDR2 reads SMNVEV (reference sequence). V was cut by 6 bases and J by 3 bases, with 18 bases left in between. This CDR3 has 15 residues. The CDR3 sequence is CASRYTGTPSYEQYF. CDR3 nucleotide sequence: TGTGCCAGCAGATACACCGGGACACCAAGCTACGAGCAGTACTTC.

This CDR3 is CASSEAQTSGRGTDTQYF. Here the CDR3 DNA reads TGTGCCAGCAGTGAAGCTCAGACTAGCGGGAGGGGCACAGATACGCAGTATTTT. The chain has TRBV6-1 and TRBJ2-3, with 14 bases identical to TRBD2. Trimming removed 0 bases from V and 1 base from J; junction bases left unmatched: 3. The CDR3 has 18 amino acids. Germline-derived CDR1 and CDR2 are MNHNS and SASEGT.

V is TRBV30 and J is TRBJ1-2, with 7 bases aligning to TRBD1. J was trimmed by 2 bases and V by 0 bases; bases with no gene match: 15. The CDR3 sequence is 18 residues long. Germline V gene data show CDR1 as GTSNPN and CDR2 as SVGIG (reference sequence). CDR3 sequence: CAWSVDFYGIGGNYGYTF. In DNA, the CDR3 is TGTGCCTGGAGTGTAGATTTCTATGGGATAGGGGGCAACTATGGCTACACCTTC.